This T cell receptor beta chain was recovered during a study of cytomegalovirus exposure and HLA in healthy donors. Study conclusions and caveats: Cytomegalovirus-associated TCR beta chains were listed, numbering 150 to 200. Being productive about 87% or about 30% of the time was typical of most TCR beta V segments in an earlier analysis.

The CDR3 spans 12 residues. The V end was cut by 3 bases, the J end by 17 bases, with 14 bases between. The PCR contained 60 Vbeta and 13 Jbeta primers. The data were produced by immunoSEQ multiplex PCR, yet TCRdb's version contains in-frame clones alone and is incomplete. The sample has 150,000 to 200,000 clones, roughly 85% seen once. As for the donors, each was a healthy bone marrow donor. As to this clone: Antigen specificity is unknown.

The source of this sequence is a woman in her fifties or sixties in good health and CMV-seropositive. The sample comprised PBMCs. The V call is TRBV23-1, the J call TRBJ1-6, with D perhaps TRBD1 (6 bases). TRBV23-1 qualifies as an ORF whose function is uncertain. The CDR3 spells CASSQGGGPVHF. CDR3 nucleotide sequence: TGCGCCAGCAGTCAGGGAGGGGGGCCCGTCCACTTT.